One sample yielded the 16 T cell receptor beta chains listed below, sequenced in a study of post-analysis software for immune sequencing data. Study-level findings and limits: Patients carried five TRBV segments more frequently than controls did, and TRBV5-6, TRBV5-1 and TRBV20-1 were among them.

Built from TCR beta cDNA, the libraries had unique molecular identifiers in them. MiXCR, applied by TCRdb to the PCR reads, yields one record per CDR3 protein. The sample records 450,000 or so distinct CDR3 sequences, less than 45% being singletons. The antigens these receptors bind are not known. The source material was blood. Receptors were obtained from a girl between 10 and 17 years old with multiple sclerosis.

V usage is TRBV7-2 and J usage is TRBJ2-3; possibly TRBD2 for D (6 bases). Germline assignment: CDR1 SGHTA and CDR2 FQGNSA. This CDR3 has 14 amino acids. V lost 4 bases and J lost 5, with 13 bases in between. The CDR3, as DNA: TGTGCCAGCAGCTCGGGACCGGAGGGAGATACGCAGTATTTT. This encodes CASSSGPEGDTQYF. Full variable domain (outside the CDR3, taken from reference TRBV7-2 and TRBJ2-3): GAGVSQSPSNKVTEKGKDVELRCDPISGHTALYWYRQSLGQGLEFLIYFQGNSAPDKSGLPSDRFSAERTGGSVSTLTIQRTQQEDSAVYLCASSSGPEGDTQYFGPGTRLTVL.

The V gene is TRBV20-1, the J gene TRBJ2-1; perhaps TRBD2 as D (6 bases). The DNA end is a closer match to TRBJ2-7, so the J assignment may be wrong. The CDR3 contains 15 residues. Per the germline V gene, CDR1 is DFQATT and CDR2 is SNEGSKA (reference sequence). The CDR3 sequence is CSAGLGGSRGNEQYF. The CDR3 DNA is TGCAGTGCTGGTTTAGGAGGGAGCCGGGGCAATGAGCAGTACTTC.

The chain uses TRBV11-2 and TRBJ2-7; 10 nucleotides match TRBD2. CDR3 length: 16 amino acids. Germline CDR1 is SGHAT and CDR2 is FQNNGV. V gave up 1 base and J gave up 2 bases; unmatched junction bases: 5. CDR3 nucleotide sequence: TGTGCCAGCAGCTTAGCCGGGACTAGCGAAACCTACGAGCAGTACTTC. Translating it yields CASSLAGTSETYEQYF. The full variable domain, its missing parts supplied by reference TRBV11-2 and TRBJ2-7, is EAGVAQSPRYKIIEKRQSVAFWCNPISGHATLYWYQQILGQGPKLLIQFQNNGVVDDSQLPKDRFSAERLKGVDSTLKIQPAKLEDSAVYLCASSLAGTSETYEQYFGPGTRLTVT.

The CDR3 here is CASSSSWREGSTDTQYF. In DNA form, the CDR3 reads TGTGCCAGCAGTTCTTCCTGGCGGGAGGGAAGCACAGATACGCAGTATTTT. This sequence joins TRBV27 and TRBJ2-3, with 9 bases matching TRBD2. This CDR3 comprises 17 residues. Losses at the gene ends were 4 bases for V and 0 bases for J; bases not matched to a gene: 8. From germline, CDR1 is MNHEY and CDR2 SMNVEV (reference sequence).

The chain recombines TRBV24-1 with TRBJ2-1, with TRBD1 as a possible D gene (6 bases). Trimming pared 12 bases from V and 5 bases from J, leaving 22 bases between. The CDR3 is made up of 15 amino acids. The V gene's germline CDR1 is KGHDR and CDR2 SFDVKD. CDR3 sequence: CAAGAGRPANNEQFF. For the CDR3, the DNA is TGTGCCGCAGGGGCAGGGCGGCCAGCGAACAATGAGCAGTTCTTC.

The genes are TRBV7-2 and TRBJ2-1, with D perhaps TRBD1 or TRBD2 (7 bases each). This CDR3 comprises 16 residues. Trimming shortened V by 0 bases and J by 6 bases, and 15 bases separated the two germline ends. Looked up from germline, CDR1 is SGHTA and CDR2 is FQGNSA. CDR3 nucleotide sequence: TGTGCCAGCAGCTTAGCGGGGGGGACAGCGGGCAATGAGCAGTTCTTC. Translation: CASSLAGGTAGNEQFF.

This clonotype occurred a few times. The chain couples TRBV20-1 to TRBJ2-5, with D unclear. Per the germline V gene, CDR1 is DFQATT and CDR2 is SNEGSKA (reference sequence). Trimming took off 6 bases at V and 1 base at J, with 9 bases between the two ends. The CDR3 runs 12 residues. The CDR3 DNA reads TGCAGTGCGTCAGTTTCCCAAGAGACCCAGTACTTC. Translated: CSASVSQETQYF.

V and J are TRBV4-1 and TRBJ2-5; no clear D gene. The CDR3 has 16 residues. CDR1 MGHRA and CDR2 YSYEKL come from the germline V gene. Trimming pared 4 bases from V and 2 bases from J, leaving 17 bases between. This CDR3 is CASSLLGSLGQETQYF. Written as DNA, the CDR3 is TGCGCCAGCAGCCTATTGGGATCCTTGGGGCAAGAGACCCAGTACTTC.

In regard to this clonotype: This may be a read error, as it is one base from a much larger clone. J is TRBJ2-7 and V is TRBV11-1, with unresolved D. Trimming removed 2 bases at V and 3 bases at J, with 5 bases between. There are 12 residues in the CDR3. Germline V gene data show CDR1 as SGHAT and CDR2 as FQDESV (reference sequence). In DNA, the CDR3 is TGTGCCAGCAGCTTAAACAACTACGAGCAGTACTTC. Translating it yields CASSLNNYEQYF.

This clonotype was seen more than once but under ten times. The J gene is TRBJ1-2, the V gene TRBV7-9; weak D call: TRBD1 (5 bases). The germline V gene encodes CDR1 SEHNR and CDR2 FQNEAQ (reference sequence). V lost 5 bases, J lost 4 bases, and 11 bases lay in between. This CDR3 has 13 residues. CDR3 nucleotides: TGTGCCAGCAGCCCTCGGACACCCTATGGCTACACCTTC. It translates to CASSPRTPYGYTF.

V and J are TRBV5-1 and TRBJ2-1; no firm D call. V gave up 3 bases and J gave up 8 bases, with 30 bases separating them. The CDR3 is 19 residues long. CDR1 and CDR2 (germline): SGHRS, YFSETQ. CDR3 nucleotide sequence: TGCGCCAGCAGCTCCGCCACCCGTACGTTAGAACCGCTTAGCCATGAGCAGTTCTTC. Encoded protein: CASSSATRTLEPLSHEQFF. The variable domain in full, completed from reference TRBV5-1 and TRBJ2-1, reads KAGVTQTPRYLIKTRGQQVTLSCSPISGHRSVSWYQQTPGQGLQFLFEYFSETQRNKGNFPGRFSGRQFSNSRSEMNVSTLELGDSALYLCASSSATRTLEPLSHEQFFGPGTRLTVL.

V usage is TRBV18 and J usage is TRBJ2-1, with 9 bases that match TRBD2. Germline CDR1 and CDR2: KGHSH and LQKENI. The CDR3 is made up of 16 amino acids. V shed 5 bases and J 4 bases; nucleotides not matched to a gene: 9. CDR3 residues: CASSRLAESSYNEQFF. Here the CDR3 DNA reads TGTGCCAGCTCAAGACTAGCGGAGAGCTCTTACAATGAGCAGTTCTTC.

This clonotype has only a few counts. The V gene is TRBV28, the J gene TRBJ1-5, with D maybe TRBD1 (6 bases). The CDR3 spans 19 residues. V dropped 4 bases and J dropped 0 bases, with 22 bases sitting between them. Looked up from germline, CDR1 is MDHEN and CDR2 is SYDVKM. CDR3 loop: CASSSTAIPDRLSNQPQHF. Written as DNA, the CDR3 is TGTGCCAGCAGTTCCACCGCTATTCCCGACAGGCTTAGCAATCAGCCCCAGCATTTT.

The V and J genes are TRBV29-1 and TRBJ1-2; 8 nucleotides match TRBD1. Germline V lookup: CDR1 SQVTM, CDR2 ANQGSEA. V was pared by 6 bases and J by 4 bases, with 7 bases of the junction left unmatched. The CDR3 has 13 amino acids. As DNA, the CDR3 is TGCAGCGTAGCGACAGGGGAGAGCTATGGCTACACCTTC. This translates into CSVATGESYGYTF.

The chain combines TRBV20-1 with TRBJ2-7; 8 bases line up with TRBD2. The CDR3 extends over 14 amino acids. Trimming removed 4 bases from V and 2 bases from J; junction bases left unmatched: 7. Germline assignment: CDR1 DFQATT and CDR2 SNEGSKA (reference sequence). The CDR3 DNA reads TGCAGTGCTACTAAGGCGGGAGGCACCTACGAGCAGTACTTC. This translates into CSATKAGGTYEQYF.

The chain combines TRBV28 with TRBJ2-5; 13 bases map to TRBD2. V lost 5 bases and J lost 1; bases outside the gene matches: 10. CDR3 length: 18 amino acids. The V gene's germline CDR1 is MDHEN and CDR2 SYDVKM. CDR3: CASSSNPRTSGGQETQYF. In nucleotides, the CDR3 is TGTGCCAGCAGTAGCAATCCACGGACTAGCGGGGGCCAAGAGACCCAGTACTTC.